The T cell receptor beta chain under discussion was sequenced for a study of radiation and T cells in renal cell carcinoma. Regarding the study as a whole: Top tumor clonotypes rose in blood 2 weeks post-radiation, then contracted.

The J segment lost 6 bases and the V segment lost 1 base, leaving 3 bases of the junction unmatched. Germline-derived CDR1 and CDR2 are SGHTS and YDEGEE. This CDR3 region has 14 residues. The time point is: baseline pretreatment blood. Treatment here: 15 Gy SBRT to primary tumor, nephrectomy 4 weeks later. Serial blood draws occurred at baseline and 2 and 4 weeks post-SBRT. A word on this clone: Its antigen is as yet unknown.

Sequencing was performed with immunoSEQ multiplex PCR; in TCRdb, only in-frame clones are kept and a portion is missing. The sample includes roughly 130,000 clones, 70% to 90% of them seen just once. Sequences were derived from blood, sampled from a patient whose treatment included radiotherapy and nephrectomy. The origin of this receptor is a woman in her forties or fifties with renal cell carcinoma. The chain combines TRBV5-8 with TRBJ2-3, with 9 bases that match TRBD1. CDR3 sequence: CASSLPGQGDTQYF. In DNA, the CDR3 is TGTGCCAGCAGCTTGCCGGGACAGGGTGATACGCAGTATTTT.